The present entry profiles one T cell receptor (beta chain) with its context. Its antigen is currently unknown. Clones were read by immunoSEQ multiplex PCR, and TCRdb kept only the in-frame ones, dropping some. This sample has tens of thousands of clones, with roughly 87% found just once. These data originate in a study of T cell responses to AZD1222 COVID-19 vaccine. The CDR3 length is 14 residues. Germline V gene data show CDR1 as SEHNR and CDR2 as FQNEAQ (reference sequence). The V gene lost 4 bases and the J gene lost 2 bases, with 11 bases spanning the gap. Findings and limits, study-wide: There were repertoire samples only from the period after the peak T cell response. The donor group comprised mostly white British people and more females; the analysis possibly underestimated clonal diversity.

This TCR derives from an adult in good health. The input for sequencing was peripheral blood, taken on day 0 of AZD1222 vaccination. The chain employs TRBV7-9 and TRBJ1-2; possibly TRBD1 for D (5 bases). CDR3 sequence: CASSSSGRNYGYTF. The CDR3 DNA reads TGTGCCAGCAGCTCCTCGGGACGAAACTATGGCTACACCTTC.